These 27 T cell receptor beta chains came from one sample sequenced in a study of blood T cell repertoires in COVID-19. Assay: immunoSEQ multiplex PCR; the TCRdb copy retains only in-frame clones and omits some. The sample consists of hundreds of thousands of clones, 75% to 90% of them appearing once. The source material was PBMCs or T cells enriched from blood (not recorded which). Receptors were obtained from a young woman who had recovered from COVID-19.

The chain recombines TRBV27 with TRBJ1-1; 8 bases match TRBD1. CDR1 is MNHEY and CDR2 is SMNVEV in the germline V gene (reference sequence). This CDR3 has 14 amino acids. Trimming cost V 6 bases and J 4 bases; bases outside gene matches: 7. The CDR3 protein is CASRPGTGGTEAFF. The CDR3 DNA reads as TGTGCCAGCAGACCGGGAACAGGGGGCACTGAAGCTTTCTTT.

This sequence joins TRBV24-1 and TRBJ2-7, with D maybe TRBD1 (5 bases). Trimming took off 1 base at V and 3 bases at J, with 9 bases between the two ends. The CDR3 is 14 residues long. Looked up from germline, CDR1 is KGHDR and CDR2 is SFDVKD. CDR3 in amino acids: CATSDLQEIYEQYF. CDR3 coding DNA: TGTGCCACCAGTGATTTACAGGAGATCTACGAGCAGTACTTC.

The rearrangement joins TRBV10-1 to TRBJ1-1; the D gene is possibly TRBD1 (6 bases). CDR1 and CDR2 (germline): WNHNN, SYGVQD (reference sequence). Trimming stripped 0 bases from V and 5 bases from J, with 10 bases between. This CDR3 region has 14 residues. CDR3 sequence reads: CASSESDRRTEAFF. The CDR3 DNA sequence: TGCGCCAGCAGTGAGTCCGACAGGAGAACTGAAGCTTTCTTT.

The V and J genes are TRBV5-1 and TRBJ1-1; a weak D match, TRBD1 (6 bases). Trimming stripped 7 bases from V and 0 bases from J, with 13 bases between. Germline V CDR1 and CDR2: SGHRS, YFSETQ. The CDR3 totals 14 residues. The DNA of the CDR3 is TGCGCCAGCGCCGAAGGGGGACTGAACACTGAAGCTTTCTTT. Translation: CASAEGGLNTEAFF.

The chain joins TRBV2 to TRBJ1-5; D is undetermined. Per the germline V gene, CDR1 is SNHLY and CDR2 is FYNNEI. V was clipped by 1 base and J by 3 bases, with 13 bases between them. This CDR3 region has 16 residues. The CDR3 reads CASSEGSSADNQPQHF. CDR3 nucleotides: TGTGCCAGCAGTGAAGGAAGTTCGGCGGACAATCAGCCCCAGCATTTT.

The rearrangement uses TRBV5-6 and TRBJ2-3, with TRBD1 as a possible D gene (6 bases). Germline CDR1 reads SGHDT; CDR2 reads YYEEEE. The CDR3 sequence is 15 residues long. With 4 bases removed from V and 0 bases from J, the gap between germline ends came to 12 bases. CDR3 in amino acids: CASSQGQPSTDTQYF. CDR3 DNA sequence: TGTGCCAGCAGCCAAGGACAGCCTAGCACAGATACGCAGTATTTT.

In its sample, this clone was seen once. The rearrangement links TRBV5-5 to TRBJ1-1; TRBD1 might be the D (5 bases). This CDR3 contains 13 residues. Deletions cut 1 base from V and 4 bases from J, with 8 bases between. CDR1 is SGHKS, CDR2 YYEKEE, per germline (reference sequence). The CDR3 nucleotides read TGTGCCAGCAGCTTGCAGGGCACCACTGAAGCTTTCTTT. Encoded protein: CASSLQGTTEAFF.

This clone was seen only a few times. The gene calls are TRBV9 and TRBJ1-2, with TRBD1 identical over 11 bases. Germline V gene sequence: CDR1 SGDLS, CDR2 YYNGEE. Losses at the gene ends were 7 bases for V and 5 bases for J; bases not matched to a gene: 4. The CDR3 extends over 13 amino acids. This chain's CDR3 is CASGQGAGYGYTF. The CDR3 bases are TGTGCCAGCGGACAGGGGGCTGGTTATGGCTACACCTTC.

This sequence joins TRBV4-1 and TRBJ1-2; D not resolved. The V gene lost 0 bases and the J gene lost 6 bases, with 11 bases spanning the gap. The CDR3 runs 14 residues. The germline CDR1 and CDR2 sequences are MGHRA and YSYEKL. The DNA of the CDR3 is TGCGCCAGCAGCCAAGATGCGGTTCGAAATGGCTACACCTTC. Encoded protein: CASSQDAVRNGYTF.

This chain links TRBV3-1 (or the pseudogene TRBV3-2) with TRBJ1-2; maybe TRBD1 (5 bases). The length of the CDR3 is 15 residues. V shed 0 bases and J shed 8 bases, with 16 bases lying between them. Germline values: CDR1 LGHDT, CDR2 YNNKEL (reference sequence). CDR3: CASSQEITRGWGYTF. The CDR3, as DNA: TGTGCCAGCAGCCAAGAGATAACAAGGGGTTGGGGCTACACCTTC.

The rearrangement links TRBV15 to TRBJ1-2, with 7 bases matching TRBD1. After removal of 0 bases from V and 4 bases from J, the junction contained 11 bases not matched to a gene. This CDR3 is built from 17 residues. The germline V gene encodes CDR1 LNHNV and CDR2 YYDKDF (reference sequence). CDR3 sequence reads: CATSRDEGRTGLYGYTF. In DNA form, the CDR3 reads TGTGCCACCAGCAGAGATGAGGGCCGGACAGGACTCTATGGCTACACCTTC.

The gene calls are TRBV11-2 and TRBJ2-7; perhaps TRBD1 as D (6 bases). Per the germline V gene, CDR1 is SGHAT and CDR2 is FQNNGV. CDR3 length equals 15 residues. V lost 1 base and J 7 bases, leaving 17 bases between the germline ends. This CDR3 reads CASSLGRAGVREQYF. As DNA, the CDR3 is TGTGCCAGCAGCTTAGGTCGGGCAGGGGTGCGAGAGCAGTACTTC.

The CDR3 bases are TGTGCCACCAGCAGAGACCGGGACAGGGCCTACGAGCAGTACTTC. This gives the protein CATSRDRDRAYEQYF. The chain joins TRBV15 to TRBJ2-7, with 9 bases matching TRBD1. With 0 bases clipped from V and 2 bases from J, the junction kept 2 bases outside the gene matches. Germline V gene sequence: CDR1 LNHNV, CDR2 YYDKDF (reference sequence). CDR3 length: 15 amino acids.

The chain links TRBV4-2 to TRBJ1-2; D is perhaps TRBD1 (5 bases). V lost 0 bases and J 4 bases, leaving 15 bases between the germline ends. This CDR3 has 16 amino acids. In germline, CDR1 is LGHNA, CDR2 YNFKEQ. CDR3: CASSQEVSGITYGYTF. The CDR3 coding sequence is TGTGCCAGCAGCCAAGAGGTGTCAGGGATAACCTATGGCTACACCTTC.

The chain is built from TRBV6-5 and TRBJ2-7; possible D gene TRBD1, 6 bases. The CDR3 has 14 residues. Germline CDR1 reads MNHEY; CDR2 reads SVGAGI. With 2 bases removed from V and 3 bases from J, the gap between germline ends came to 11 bases. This chain's CDR3 is CASSYLGQRYEQYF. DNA for the CDR3: TGTGCCAGCAGTTACCTCGGACAGCGCTACGAGCAGTACTTC.

This chain links TRBV5-8 with TRBJ2-1; 8 nucleotides line up with TRBD1. Germline CDR1 SGHTS, CDR2 YDEGEE. This CDR3 spans 16 amino acids. With 4 bases clipped from V and 3 bases from J, the junction kept 9 bases outside the gene matches. For the CDR3, the DNA is TGTGCCAGCAGCACATCTCAGGGGGCTAACTACAATGAGCAGTTCTTC. It specifies CASSTSQGANYNEQFF.

The chain combines TRBV4-1 with TRBJ1-1, with 9 bases matching TRBD1. The CDR3 has 16 amino acids. Losses at the gene ends were 4 bases for V and 1 base for J; bases not matched to a gene: 7. From germline, CDR1 is MGHRA and CDR2 YSYEKL. DNA for the CDR3: TGCGCCAGCAGCCTGGGACAGGGCGTGAGGAACACTGAAGCTTTCTTT. Translation gives CASSLGQGVRNTEAFF.

The gene calls are TRBV10-1 and TRBJ1-1, with D perhaps matching TRBD1 (6 bases). V lost 7 bases to trimming and J lost 4 bases, with 13 bases between them. This CDR3 is 13 amino acids long. Germline-derived CDR1 and CDR2 are WNHNN and SYGVQD (reference sequence). The CDR3 protein is CASITGSRTEAFF. Written as DNA, the CDR3 is TGCGCCAGCATAACAGGGAGCCGCACTGAAGCTTTCTTT.

The chain recombines TRBV28 with TRBJ2-7; 9 bases map to TRBD1. Germline values: CDR1 MDHEN, CDR2 SYDVKM. Germline trimming cut 3 bases from V and 4 bases from J; bases unmatched to any gene: 4. This CDR3 has 14 amino acids. DNA of the CDR3: TGTGCCAGCAGTTTGGCGACAGGGGGTTACGAGCAGTACTTC. It codes for CASSLATGGYEQYF.

The gene calls are TRBV6-4 and TRBJ2-6; no clear D gene. The germline V gene encodes CDR1 MRHNA and CDR2 SNTAGT. With 3 bases removed from V and 0 bases from J, the gap between germline ends came to 3 bases. This CDR3 contains 14 residues. In nucleotides, the CDR3 is TGTGCCAGCAGTGATCACTCTGGGGCCAACGTCCTGACTTTC. Translation gives CASSDHSGANVLTF.

The chain couples TRBV11-2 to TRBJ1-1; D is perhaps TRBD1 (5 bases). V was clipped by 1 base and J by 7 bases, with 13 bases between them. The CDR3 sequence is 14 residues long. The germline CDR1 and CDR2 sequences are SGHAT and FQNNGV. CDR3 residues: CASSLAHRLGEAFF. For the CDR3, the DNA is TGTGCCAGCAGCTTAGCGCACAGGCTCGGTGAAGCTTTCTTT.

This clone has a count of ten or more. The V and J genes are TRBV7-2 and TRBJ1-3; no definite D call. Trimming took off 0 bases at V and 1 base at J, with 10 bases between the two ends. The CDR3 length is 16 residues. Germline CDR1 SGHTA, CDR2 FQGNSA. The CDR3 sequence: CASSLAQAASGNTIYF. CDR3 nucleotides: TGTGCCAGCAGCTTAGCGCAGGCAGCTTCTGGAAACACCATATATTTT.

This chain uses TRBV5-1 with TRBJ1-2; 7 bases are shared with TRBD1. J gave up 1 base and V 4 bases, and 13 bases lay outside the gene matches. Looked up from germline, CDR1 is SGHRS and CDR2 is YFSETQ. The CDR3 has 17 residues. For the CDR3, the DNA is TGCGCCAGCAGCCTGGGGAGTATCGGACAGGTTAACTATGGCTACACCTTC. Its translation is CASSLGSIGQVNYGYTF.

The chain joins TRBV2 to TRBJ1-5; no clear D. V shed 8 bases and J shed 6 bases, with 14 bases lying between them. This CDR3 is built from 13 residues. Germline lookup yields CDR1 SNHLY and CDR2 FYNNEI. The CDR3 loop is CASFDREGQPQHF. DNA of the CDR3: TGTGCCAGCTTTGATCGGGAGGGTCAGCCCCAGCATTTT. The full variable domain, rest sourced from reference TRBV2 and TRBJ1-5, is EPEVTQTPSHQVTQMGQEVILRCVPISNHLYFYWYRQILGQKVEFLVSFYNNEISEKSEIFDDQFSVERPDGSNFTLKIRSTKLEDSAMYFCASFDREGQPQHFGDGTRLSIL.

The V gene is TRBV7-9, the J gene TRBJ1-2; 10 positions match TRBD1. This CDR3 is built from 12 residues. The V segment lost 10 bases and the J segment 4 bases; nucleotides outside the gene matches: 3. Germline loops: CDR1 SEHNR, CDR2 FQNEAQ (reference sequence). CDR3 protein: CATGQGSYGYTF. CDR3 DNA: TGTGCCACGGGACAGGGGAGCTATGGCTACACCTTC.

CDR3 sequence reads: CASSYSEGGPEKLFF. The CDR3 DNA follows: TGTGCCAGCAGTTACTCGGAGGGAGGGCCTGAAAAACTGTTTTTT. V gene TRBV6-2 or TRBV6-3 combines with J gene TRBJ1-4; D unclear. The CDR3 is 15 residues long. Germline V gene data show CDR1 as MNHEY and CDR2 as SVGEGT. V was pared by 0 bases and J by 7 bases, with 12 bases between.

The chain uses TRBV6-5 and TRBJ1-2; D might be TRBD1 (6 bases). The germline CDR1 and CDR2 sequences are MNHEY and SVGAGI. The CDR3 is 14 amino acids. Between the trimmed V and J ends, which lost 6 bases and 3 bases, there was a span of 14 bases. In DNA, the CDR3 is TGTGCCAGCAGAAAACAGGGAGGGGACTATGGCTACACCTTC. Translating it yields CASRKQGGDYGYTF.